These 30 T cell receptor beta chains came from one sample sequenced in a study of cytomegalovirus exposure and HLA in healthy donors. A multiplex PCR was run with 60 Vbeta primers and 13 Jbeta primers. Here immunoSEQ multiplex PCR was the method, and the copy in TCRdb shows in-frame clones only, minus some. The table records around 160,000 clones, just under 80% of them present only once. The sample was PBMCs. Receptor source: a man between 18 and 29 years old in good health and CMV-seropositive.

In the case of this clone: Relative to the germline gene, one junction end is altered; a read error may explain this. Other DNA sequences within the sample encode an identical CDR3. This chain uses TRBV7-8 with TRBJ2-7, with D perhaps TRBD1 (5 bases). CDR3 length: 16 amino acids. Germline V gives CDR1 SGHVS, CDR2 FQNEAQ. The CDR3 nucleotides are TGCGCCAGCAGCTTAGTGGGCGGCAGGGATATCGACGAGCAGTACTTC. Translated: CASSLVGGRDIDEQYF.

A word on this clone: This CDR3 is missing its conserved last phenylalanine or tryptophan, likely due to a read error. The chain carries TRBV6-1 and TRBJ1-6; D gene uncertain. This CDR3 comprises 12 residues. V shed 5 bases and J shed 2 bases, with 1 base lying between them. Germline V gene sequence: CDR1 MNHNS, CDR2 SASEGT. The CDR3 nucleotides are TGTGCCAGCAGTCCCTATAATTCACCCCTCCACCTT. Protein sequence: CASSPYNSPLHL.

This rearrangement joins TRBV19 to TRBJ2-1; tentative D call: TRBD2 (5 bases). The CDR3 loop spans 15 amino acids. Germline V gene lookup returns CDR1 LNHDA and CDR2 SQIVND (reference sequence). V was cut by 4 bases and J by 0 bases, with 10 bases left in between. The CDR3 DNA sequence: TGTGCCAGTAGTAGGGAGCTACACTCCTACAATGAGCAGTTCTTC. Residues: CASSRELHSYNEQFF.

The chain uses TRBV28 and TRBJ1-1, with D perhaps matching TRBD1 (5 bases). Germline CDR1 MDHEN, CDR2 SYDVKM. This CDR3 region has 14 residues. Trimming took 2 bases from V and 1 from J, leaving 8 bases between them. CDR3 protein: CASSLQGGNTEAFF. CDR3 DNA sequence: TGTGCCAGCAGTTTACAGGGAGGGAACACTGAAGCTTTCTTT.

The rearrangement links TRBV5-1 to TRBJ1-1; tentative D call: TRBD1 (5 bases). The germline gives CDR1 SGHRS, CDR2 YFSETQ. The CDR3 runs 15 residues. Trimming cost V 3 bases and J 1 base, with 13 bases left between them. The CDR3 protein is CASSWGGAKNTEAFF. The CDR3 nucleotides read TGCGCCAGCAGCTGGGGTGGGGCGAAGAACACTGAAGCTTTCTTT. Full variable domain (remainder filled in from reference TRBV5-1 and TRBJ1-1): KAGVTQTPRYLIKTRGQQVTLSCSPISGHRSVSWYQQTPGQGLQFLFEYFSETQRNKGNFPGRFSGRQFSNSRSEMNVSTLELGDSALYLCASSWGGAKNTEAFFGQGTRLTVV.

This clone was counted between two and nine times. The chain uses TRBV5-1 and TRBJ1-2, with 7 bases identical to TRBD1. The CDR3 covers 15 residues. The germline V gene encodes CDR1 SGHRS and CDR2 YFSETQ. With V trimmed by 3 bases and J by 4 bases, 9 bases remained unmatched. For the CDR3, the DNA is TGCGCCAGCAGCTGGTTACCGGGACAGTCCTATGGCTACACCTTC. As protein: CASSWLPGQSYGYTF. Using reference TRBV5-1 and TRBJ1-2 for the parts outside the CDR3, the full variable domain is KAGVTQTPRYLIKTRGQQVTLSCSPISGHRSVSWYQQTPGQGLQFLFEYFSETQRNKGNFPGRFSGRQFSNSRSEMNVSTLELGDSALYLCASSWLPGQSYGYTFGSGTRLTVV.

The J gene is TRBJ1-2, the V gene TRBV4-1, with unresolved D. This CDR3 has 15 residues. With 1 base removed from V and 7 bases from J, the gap between germline ends came to 16 bases. Germline values: CDR1 MGHRA, CDR2 YSYEKL. The CDR3 coding sequence is TGCGCCAGCAGCCAAGTATCGGGCGGCGCGGGTGGCTACACCTTC. It specifies CASSQVSGGAGGYTF.

This clone showed up just a few times. The chain uses TRBV4-2 and TRBJ2-1, with 10 nucleotides matching TRBD2. Per germline, CDR1 LGHNA and CDR2 YNFKEQ. This CDR3 spans 16 amino acids. J lost 9 bases, V lost 1 base, and 9 bases had no gene match. Here the CDR3 reads CASSQVSSGRAGEQFF. CDR3 nucleotide sequence: TGTGCCAGCAGCCAAGTTTCGAGCGGGAGGGCCGGTGAGCAGTTCTTC.

This rearrangement joins TRBV5-6 to TRBJ1-3; D is unresolved. The CDR3 is 14 residues long. Trimming removed 3 bases at V and 0 bases at J, with 7 bases between. CDR1 SGHDT and CDR2 YYEEEE come from the germline V gene. The CDR3 DNA reads TGTGCCAGCAGCTCAGACTACTCTGGAAACACCATATATTTT. Translating gives CASSSDYSGNTIYF.

The rearrangement joins TRBV19 to TRBJ1-5; tentatively, D is TRBD1 (6 bases). V dropped 2 bases and J dropped 1 base, with 12 bases sitting between them. CDR1 and CDR2 (germline): LNHDA, SQIVND (reference sequence). This CDR3 is 16 amino acids long. CDR3 nucleotide sequence: TGTGCCAGTAGTATACGGACAGAATTAAGCAATCAGCCCCAGCATTTT. Translating it yields CASSIRTELSNQPQHF.

This clone was counted a few times. The rearrangement links TRBV12-5 to TRBJ2-4; 9 bases map to TRBD1. Germline V lookup: CDR1 LGHNT, CDR2 FRNRAP. The CDR3 consists of 14 residues. J lost 7 bases, V lost 5 bases, and 6 bases had no gene match. The DNA of the CDR3 is TGTGCTAGTGGTGTCCGGGACAGGGCGAACATTCAGTACTTC. Its translation is CASGVRDRANIQYF.

The rearrangement links TRBV30 to TRBJ2-2, with D unclear. The CDR3 runs to 13 residues. V was pared by 0 bases and J by 3 bases, with 5 bases between. Germline CDR1 reads GTSNPN; CDR2 reads SVGIG (reference sequence). The CDR3 DNA reads TGTGCCTGGAGTGTCTCGGACACCGGGGAGCTGTTTTTT. Its protein is CAWSVSDTGELFF.

The chain links TRBV10-3 to TRBJ2-2; TRBD2 matches 9 bases. The V gene end was trimmed by 7 bases and the J gene end by 3 bases; junction bases not matched to a gene: 12. The CDR3 extends over 17 amino acids. Germline V gene sequence: CDR1 ENHRY, CDR2 SYGVKD. DNA of the CDR3: TGTGCCATCAACCCTAGCGGGAAAACCCGAGACACCGGGGAGCTGTTTTTT. Translated: CAINPSGKTRDTGELFF.

This clone has just one count. This sequence joins TRBV27 and TRBJ1-1; D not certain. Trimming cost V 5 bases and J 1 base, with 8 bases left between them. The germline V gene encodes CDR1 MNHEY and CDR2 SMNVEV (reference sequence). The length of the CDR3 is 13 residues. CDR3 DNA sequence: TGTGCCAGCAGTCGACAAGGGAACACTGAAGCTTTCTTT. It yields the protein CASSRQGNTEAFF.

This chain links TRBV19 with TRBJ2-3; possible D gene TRBD2, 6 bases. This CDR3 contains 14 residues. CDR1 LNHDA and CDR2 SQIVND come from the germline V gene (reference sequence). The V end lost 6 bases, the J end lost 2 bases, and 12 bases lay between the germline ends. The CDR3 loop reads CASRSGLNTDTQYF. The DNA for the CDR3 is TGTGCCAGTAGAAGCGGGCTTAACACAGATACGCAGTATTTT.

The chain uses TRBV27 and TRBJ1-2, with TRBD1 identical over 9 bases. The J segment lost 6 bases and the V segment lost 5 bases, leaving 7 bases of the junction unmatched. This CDR3 region has 14 residues. Germline CDR1 reads MNHEY; CDR2 reads SMNVEV (reference sequence). This CDR3 is CASSTRDRVNGYTF. Here the CDR3 DNA reads TGTGCCAGCAGTACCCGGGACAGGGTCAATGGCTACACCTTC.

The rearrangement joins TRBV11-1 to TRBJ2-1; 9 positions match TRBD1. The CDR3 runs 16 residues. Trimming at V came to 0 bases and at J to 10 bases, leaving 10 bases not matched to a gene. Germline lookup yields CDR1 SGHAT and CDR2 FQDESV (reference sequence). As DNA, the CDR3 is TGTGCCAGCAGCTTAGCGCGGGACAGGGTGAGTGGCGAGCAGTTCTTC. Its translation: CASSLARDRVSGEQFF.

The gene calls are TRBV6-5 and TRBJ1-1; D may be TRBD1 (6 bases). The CDR3 length is 13 residues. With 5 bases removed from V and 3 bases from J, the gap between germline ends came to 10 bases. CDR1 MNHEY and CDR2 SVGAGI come from the germline V gene. CDR3 bases: TGTGCCAGCAGTGACAGGACGTACACTGAAGCTTTCTTT. It specifies CASSDRTYTEAFF.

The J gene is TRBJ2-1, the V gene TRBV19; tentative D call: TRBD2 (6 bases). CDR1 LNHDA and CDR2 SQIVND come from the germline V gene (reference sequence). Deletions cut 0 bases from V and 6 bases from J, with 9 bases between. This CDR3 has 14 amino acids. CDR3 amino acids: CASSIDIGGNEQFF. CDR3 coding DNA: TGTGCCAGTAGTATAGATATCGGGGGCAATGAGCAGTTCTTC.

This chain connects TRBV5-1 to TRBJ2-5; 9 bases map to TRBD1. Germline CDR1 SGHRS, CDR2 YFSETQ. V gave up 4 bases and J gave up 4 bases; unmatched junction bases: 8. CDR3 length: 15 residues. The chain's CDR3 is CASSTGTGSGETQYF. Written as DNA, the CDR3 is TGCGCCAGCAGCACGGGGACAGGGTCGGGAGAGACCCAGTACTTC.

V usage is TRBV2 and J usage is TRBJ2-5; D gene uncertain. Germline loops: CDR1 SNHLY, CDR2 FYNNEI. This CDR3 is 13 amino acids long. V was pared by 6 bases and J by 5 bases, with 13 bases between. DNA of the CDR3: TGTGCCAGCAGCAGATCACCCGGGGAGACCCAGTACTTC. Translating gives CASSRSPGETQYF.

The V call is TRBV9, the J call TRBJ2-2, with D maybe TRBD1 (5 bases). Germline-derived CDR1 and CDR2 are SGDLS and YYNGEE. The V gene lost 0 bases and the J gene lost 1 base, with 13 bases spanning the gap. The CDR3 has 17 residues. The CDR3 nucleotides are TGTGCCAGCAGCGTAGGTCTGGGGCAGAAGAACACCGGGGAGCTGTTTTTT. It yields the protein CASSVGLGQKNTGELFF.

The chain couples TRBV5-4 to TRBJ1-1, with a possible D match to TRBD1 (6 bases). Per germline, CDR1 SGHNT and CDR2 YYREEE (reference sequence). The CDR3 covers 15 residues. V lost 5 bases to trimming and J lost 0 bases, with 14 bases between them. The CDR3 DNA follows: TGTGCCAGCAGTCAACAGGGCCGGGTGAACACTGAAGCTTTCTTT. This translates into CASSQQGRVNTEAFF.

The chain recombines TRBV7-9 with TRBJ2-3; maybe TRBD2 (6 bases). Trimming left V 7 bases short and J 7 bases short, with 15 bases between. The CDR3 is 13 amino acids. Germline V gene lookup returns CDR1 SEHNR and CDR2 FQNEAQ (reference sequence). The CDR3 here is CASTSRDSNTQYF. DNA of the CDR3: TGTGCCAGCACCTCCCGGGACTCCAATACGCAGTATTTT.

There are a few counts of this clone. This chain connects TRBV6-1 to TRBJ1-3, with TRBD1 as a possible D gene (5 bases). V was pared by 6 bases and J by 4 bases, with 16 bases between. The CDR3 sequence is 15 residues long. Looked up from germline, CDR1 is MNHNS and CDR2 is SASEGT. In DNA, the CDR3 is TGTGCCAGCAGGGGGGGGTTGGGGCGCGGAAACACCATATATTTT. As protein: CASRGGLGRGNTIYF.

V is TRBV2 and J is TRBJ2-6; TRBD2 aligns across 8 bases. The CDR3 is 17 residues long. The V gene end was trimmed by 4 bases and the J gene end by 2 bases; junction bases not matched to a gene: 7. Per germline, CDR1 SNHLY and CDR2 FYNNEI. The CDR3 region has the DNA TGTGCCAGCAGTGTTTGGCGGGGGGAGGCTGGGGCCAACGTCCTGACTTTC. It is translated as CASSVWRGEAGANVLTF.

This chain uses TRBV7-3 with TRBJ2-7; D is unclear. The CDR3 sequence is 14 residues long. The germline V gene has CDR1 SGHTA and CDR2 FQGTGA. V lost 0 bases, J lost 1 base, and 7 bases lay in between. The CDR3 DNA reads as TGTGCCAGCAGCTTAACCTGGGCATCCTACGAGCAGTACTTC. Its protein product is CASSLTWASYEQYF.

The V and J genes are TRBV4-3 and TRBJ1-3, with D tentatively TRBD1 (6 bases). The length of the CDR3 is 15 residues. Trimming removed 0 bases at V and 5 bases at J, with 11 bases between. The V gene's germline CDR1 is LGHNA and CDR2 YSLEER. This CDR3 is CASSQDPTGRNTIYF. The DNA of the CDR3 is TGCGCCAGCAGCCAAGACCCCACAGGGAGAAACACCATATATTTT.

This rearrangement joins TRBV28 to TRBJ2-3; D possibly corresponds to TRBD2 (5 bases). CDR1 MDHEN and CDR2 SYDVKM come from the germline V gene. Trimming shortened V by 6 bases and J by 3 bases, and 16 bases separated the two germline ends. The CDR3 is made up of 15 amino acids. CDR3 residues: CASSLGPAATDTQYF. CDR3 bases: TGTGCCAGCAGCCTAGGACCAGCGGCGACAGATACGCAGTATTTT.

This clone has only one observation. The chain links TRBV7-8 to TRBJ1-4; no definite D call. V was cut by 0 bases and J by 7 bases, with 18 bases left in between. CDR3 length: 17 residues. The germline V gene encodes CDR1 SGHVS and CDR2 FQNEAQ. CDR3 bases: TGTGCCAGCAGCTTAGCCGCTACGGTACAATCGGGTGAAAAACTGTTTTTT. Protein sequence: CASSLAATVQSGEKLFF.